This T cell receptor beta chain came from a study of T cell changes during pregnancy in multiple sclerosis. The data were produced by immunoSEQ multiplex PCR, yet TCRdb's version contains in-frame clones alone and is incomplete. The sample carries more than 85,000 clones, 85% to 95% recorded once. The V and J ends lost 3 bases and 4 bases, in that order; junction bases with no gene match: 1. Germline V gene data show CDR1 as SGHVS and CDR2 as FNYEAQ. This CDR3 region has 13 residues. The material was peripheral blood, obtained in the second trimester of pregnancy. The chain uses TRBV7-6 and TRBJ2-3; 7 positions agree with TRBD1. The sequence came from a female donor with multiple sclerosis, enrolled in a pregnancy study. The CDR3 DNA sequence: TGTGCCAGCAGCTTGGACAGGTCAGATACGCAGTATTTT. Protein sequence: CASSLDRSDTQYF.